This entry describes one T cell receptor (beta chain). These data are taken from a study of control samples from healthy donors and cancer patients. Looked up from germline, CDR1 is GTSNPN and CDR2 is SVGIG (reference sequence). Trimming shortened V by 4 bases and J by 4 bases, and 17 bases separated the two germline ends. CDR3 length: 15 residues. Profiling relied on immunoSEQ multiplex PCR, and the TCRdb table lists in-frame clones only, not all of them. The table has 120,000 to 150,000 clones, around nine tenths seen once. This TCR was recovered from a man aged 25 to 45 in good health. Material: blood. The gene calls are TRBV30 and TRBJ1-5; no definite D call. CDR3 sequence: CAWTVPNGRNQPQHF. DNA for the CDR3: TGTGCCTGGACAGTGCCAAACGGAAGGAATCAGCCCCAGCATTTT.